Shown below are 16 T cell receptor beta chains from a single sample sequenced in a study of cytomegalovirus exposure and HLA in healthy donors (TCRdb year 2017). The library was built by means of the immunoSEQ multiplex PCR assay. A mixture of 60 forward primers for TCR Vbeta segments and 13 reverse primers for TCR Jbeta segments was used in the multiplex PCR. The table comes from immuneACCESS by way of TCRdb, which keeps in-frame sequences with V and J called. Part of the clones is missing from these tables; in studies checked, under half for an unresolved V gene and the rest for unknown reasons. This sample is represented by 100,000 to 150,000 clones; about 10% of them were singletons. The ten largest clones add up to under 6% of the sample. Sequencing was carried out using PBMCs. The receptors stem from a woman aged 18-29 years in good health and CMV-seropositive.

This clone was seen more than once but under ten times. V and J are TRBV10-3 and TRBJ2-1, with 7 bases matching TRBD2. Germline CDR1 and CDR2: ENHRY and SYGVKD. The CDR3 totals 14 residues. The V segment lost 4 bases and the J segment 1 base; nucleotides outside the gene matches: 1. The CDR3: CAISVGGSYNEQFF. The DNA for the CDR3 is TGTGCCATCAGTGTGGGGGGGTCCTACAATGAGCAGTTCTTC.

This clone turned up a few times. The chain joins TRBV18 to TRBJ1-1, with 7 positions matching TRBD1. The V segment lost 3 bases and the J segment 0 bases; nucleotides outside the gene matches: 4. CDR1 KGHSH and CDR2 LQKENI come from the germline V gene. The length of the CDR3 is 15 residues. Here the CDR3 reads CASSPAGQMNTEAFF. In DNA form, the CDR3 reads TGTGCCAGCTCACCGGCGGGACAGATGAACACTGAAGCTTTCTTT.

This CDR3 reads CASSPLNKQGQTNEKLFF. The CDR3 nucleotides read TGCGCCAGCAGCCCCCTAAATAAGCAGGGACAGACTAATGAAAAACTGTTTTTT. The chain joins TRBV4-1 to TRBJ1-4; TRBD1 matches 7 bases. Losses at the gene ends were 4 bases for V and 2 bases for J; bases not matched to a gene: 13. Germline CDR1 is MGHRA and CDR2 is YSYEKL. The CDR3 runs to 18 residues.

This clone was found a few times. The chain joins TRBV5-1 to TRBJ1-1; the match to TRBD1 covers 7 bases. The germline gives CDR1 SGHRS, CDR2 YFSETQ. This CDR3 contains 14 residues. V shed 4 bases and J 5 bases; nucleotides not matched to a gene: 8. Here the CDR3 reads CASSPTGDGTEAFF. CDR3 DNA: TGCGCCAGCAGCCCTACAGGGGACGGGACTGAAGCTTTCTTT. Using reference TRBV5-1 and TRBJ1-1 for the parts outside the CDR3, the full variable domain is KAGVTQTPRYLIKTRGQQVTLSCSPISGHRSVSWYQQTPGQGLQFLFEYFSETQRNKGNFPGRFSGRQFSNSRSEMNVSTLELGDSALYLCASSPTGDGTEAFFGQGTRLTVV.

This clone was seen a handful of times. This chain links TRBV12-5 with TRBJ2-1; D possibly corresponds to TRBD2 (6 bases). Trimming shortened V by 3 bases and J by 6 bases, and 15 bases separated the two germline ends. Germline CDR1 is LGHNT and CDR2 is FRNRAP. CDR3 size: 15 residues. DNA of the CDR3: TGTGCTAGTGGTTTTCAGATCGGGGAGGCCAATGAGCAGTTCTTC. As protein: CASGFQIGEANEQFF.

The chain couples TRBV7-9 to TRBJ2-5; 7 bases are shared with TRBD2. J was trimmed by 1 base and V by 1 base; bases with no gene match: 6. Germline CDR1 reads SEHNR; CDR2 reads FQNEAQ (reference sequence). This CDR3 has 16 amino acids. The CDR3 spells CASSLGPASGQETQYF. DNA of the CDR3: TGTGCCAGCAGCTTAGGGCCGGCTAGCGGCCAAGAGACCCAGTACTTC.

This clone was observed a few times. The chain carries TRBV4-1 and TRBJ2-3; TRBD2 matches 7 bases. This CDR3 comprises 19 residues. J lost 1 base, V lost 1 base, and 14 bases had no gene match. The germline CDR1 and CDR2 sequences are MGHRA and YSYEKL. In DNA, the CDR3 is TGCGCCAGCAGCCAAGTCCGGACGGGAGGTATGACGGGCACAGATACGCAGTATTTT. Its protein is CASSQVRTGGMTGTDTQYF.

The J gene is TRBJ1-2, the V gene TRBV30; D may be TRBD1 (5 bases). The CDR3 is 13 amino acids. Trimming removed 0 bases from V and 0 bases from J, with 5 bases in between. Germline CDR1 and CDR2: GTSNPN and SVGIG (reference sequence). The CDR3 nucleotides read TGTGCCTGGAGTGTGACAGCTAACTATGGCTACACCTTC. Protein: CAWSVTANYGYTF.

Only a few counts were recorded for this clone. Other DNA sequences of this sample code for an identical CDR3. This sequence joins TRBV30 and TRBJ1-5, with 9 bases lining up with TRBD1. CDR3 length equals 13 residues. V lost 4 bases, J lost 4 bases, and 2 bases stayed unmatched. From germline, CDR1 is GTSNPN and CDR2 SVGIG (reference sequence). The CDR3 loop is CAWTGQGNQPQHF. CDR3 nucleotide sequence: TGTGCCTGGACGGGACAGGGAAATCAGCCCCAGCATTTT. The full variable domain, its missing parts supplied by reference TRBV30 and TRBJ1-5, is SQTIHQWPATLVQPVGSPLSLECTVEGTSNPNLYWYRQAAGRGLQLLFYSVGIGQISSEVPQNLSASRPQDRQFILSSKKLLLSDSGFYLCAWTGQGNQPQHFGDGTRLSIL.

A few counts support this clone. This chain connects TRBV7-3 to TRBJ2-3; maybe TRBD1 (6 bases). The CDR3 is made up of 15 amino acids. Trimming took off 5 bases at V and 2 bases at J, with 14 bases between the two ends. Germline-derived CDR1 and CDR2 are SGHTA and FQGTGA. The CDR3 region is CASSQGQGATDTQYF. In nucleotides, the CDR3 is TGTGCCAGCAGCCAGGGACAAGGGGCCACAGATACGCAGTATTTT.

The chain is built from TRBV4-2 and TRBJ2-1; D is possibly TRBD2 (5 bases). V lost 1 base and J lost 9, with 16 bases in between. This CDR3 region has 15 residues. CDR1 and CDR2 from the germline V gene are LGHNA and YNFKEQ. CDR3 sequence: CASSQADARAAEQFF. The CDR3 DNA follows: TGTGCCAGCAGCCAAGCAGATGCGCGGGCCGCTGAGCAGTTCTTC.

The chain combines TRBV6-1 with TRBJ1-1; possible D gene TRBD1, 6 bases. Trimming took off 6 bases at V and 3 bases at J, with 11 bases between the two ends. The germline V gene has CDR1 MNHNS and CDR2 SASEGT. There are 13 residues in the CDR3. The CDR3 protein is CASRQGLHTEAFF. In DNA form, the CDR3 reads TGTGCCAGCAGGCAGGGGCTGCACACTGAAGCTTTCTTT.

This sequence joins TRBV27 and TRBJ1-3; D is perhaps TRBD1 (6 bases). CDR3 size: 15 residues. V was cut by 4 bases and J by 2 bases, with 12 bases left in between. The germline gives CDR1 MNHEY, CDR2 SMNVEV (reference sequence). The CDR3 loop reads CASSSTGFTGNTIYF. CDR3 in DNA: TGTGCCAGCAGTTCTACAGGGTTTACTGGAAACACCATATATTTT.

This clone was picked up a small number of times. V usage is TRBV4-1 and J usage is TRBJ1-1; maybe TRBD1 (6 bases). CDR3 length: 14 amino acids. In germline, CDR1 is MGHRA, CDR2 YSYEKL. V lost 2 bases and J 5 bases, leaving 12 bases between the germline ends. The CDR3 DNA is TGCGCCAGCAGCCAACGGACAGAGGGGACTGAAGCTTTCTTT. As protein: CASSQRTEGTEAFF.

This rearrangement joins TRBV19 to TRBJ2-2; TRBD2 matches at 10 bases. Losses at the gene ends were 6 bases for V and 6 bases for J; bases not matched to a gene: 4. The CDR3 contains 14 residues. Germline lookup yields CDR1 LNHDA and CDR2 SQIVND (reference sequence). The CDR3 loop reads CASSISGRAGELFF. For the CDR3, the DNA is TGTGCCAGTAGCATAAGCGGGAGGGCCGGGGAGCTGTTTTTT.

V usage is TRBV13 and J usage is TRBJ2-6, with TRBD1 as a possible D gene (5 bases). Germline V lookup: CDR1 PRHDT, CDR2 FYEKMQ (reference sequence). The CDR3 contains 15 residues. The germline V and J ends were trimmed by 1 base and 2 bases, with 6 bases remaining between them. CDR3 nucleotide sequence: TGTGCCAGCAGCTTAGAAGGGGCTGGGGCCAACGTCCTGACTTTC. Its translation: CASSLEGAGANVLTF.